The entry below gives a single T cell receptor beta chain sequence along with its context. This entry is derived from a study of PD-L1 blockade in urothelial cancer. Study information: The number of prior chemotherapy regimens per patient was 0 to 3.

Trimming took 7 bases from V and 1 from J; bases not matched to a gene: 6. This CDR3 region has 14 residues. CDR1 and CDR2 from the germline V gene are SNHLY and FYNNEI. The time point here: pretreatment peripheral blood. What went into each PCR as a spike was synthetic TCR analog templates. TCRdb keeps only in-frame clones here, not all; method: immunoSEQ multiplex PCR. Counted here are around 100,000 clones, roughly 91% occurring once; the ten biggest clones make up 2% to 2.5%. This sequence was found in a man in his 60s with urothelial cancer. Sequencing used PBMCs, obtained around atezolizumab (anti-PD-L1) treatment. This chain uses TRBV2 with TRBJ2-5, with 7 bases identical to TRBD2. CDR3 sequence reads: CASIRLARQETQYF. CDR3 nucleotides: TGTGCCAGCATCCGACTAGCACGCCAAGAGACCCAGTACTTC.